The sequence of this TCR beta chain was determined in a study of T-cell reconstitution after alpha-beta-depleted transplantation in children. This clonotype came up many times. CDR3 length: 17 residues. Germline CDR1 reads MGHRA; CDR2 reads YSYEKL. With 1 base removed from V and 7 bases from J, the gap between germline ends came to 19 bases. During its preparation, the TCRbeta library received unique molecular identifiers. Each CDR3 protein gets one entry after TCRdb re-called the PCR reads with MiXCR. The sample contains around 380,000 distinct CDR3 sequences, about a tenth of which appear only once.

The input for sequencing was PBMCs from the stem cell graft donor, taken from the stem cell graft. The TCR was taken from a human donor who donated a stem cell graft to a child with acute myeloid leukemia. V and J are TRBV4-1 and TRBJ1-4; tentatively, D is TRBD1 (5 bases). This chain's CDR3 is CASSQGGTGPLSEKLFF. DNA for the CDR3: TGCGCCAGCAGCCAAGGAGGTACGGGACCCCTTAGTGAAAAACTGTTTTTT.